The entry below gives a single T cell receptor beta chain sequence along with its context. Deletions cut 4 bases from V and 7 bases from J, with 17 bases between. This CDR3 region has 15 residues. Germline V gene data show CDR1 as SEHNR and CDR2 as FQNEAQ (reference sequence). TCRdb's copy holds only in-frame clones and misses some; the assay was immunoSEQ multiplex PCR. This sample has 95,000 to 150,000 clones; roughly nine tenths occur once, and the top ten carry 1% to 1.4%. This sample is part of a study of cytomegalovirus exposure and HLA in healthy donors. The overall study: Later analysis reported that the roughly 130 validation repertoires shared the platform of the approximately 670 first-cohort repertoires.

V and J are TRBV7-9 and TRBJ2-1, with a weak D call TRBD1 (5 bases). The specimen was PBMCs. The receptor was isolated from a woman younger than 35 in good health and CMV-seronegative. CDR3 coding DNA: TGTGCCAGCAGCTCAGAACTCTCGTCAGGGAATGAGCAGTTCTTC. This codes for CASSSELSSGNEQFF.